This T cell receptor beta chain appears in the sequencing data of a study of OX40 agonist ivuxolimab in advanced cancers. Trimming left V 0 bases short and J 4 bases short, with 11 bases between. Germline CDR1 is SGDLS and CDR2 is YYNGEE. This CDR3 has 15 amino acids. Assay used: immunoSEQ multiplex PCR; TCRdb lists only in-frame clones, some missing. The sample comprises about 61,000 clones, approximately 90% of which are singletons, and 15% to 20% rests with the top ten. This receptor was identified in an adult with an advanced solid tumor such as melanoma, head and neck, liver or kidney cancer. The rearrangement joins TRBV9 to TRBJ1-3; a weak D match, TRBD1 (5 bases). The material was CD4+ or CD8+ T cells sorted from blood, obtained in a trial of the OX40 agonist ivuxolimab. CDR3 loop: CASSVEGGDGNTIYF. Here the CDR3 DNA reads TGTGCCAGCAGCGTAGAGGGTGGGGACGGAAACACCATATATTTT.